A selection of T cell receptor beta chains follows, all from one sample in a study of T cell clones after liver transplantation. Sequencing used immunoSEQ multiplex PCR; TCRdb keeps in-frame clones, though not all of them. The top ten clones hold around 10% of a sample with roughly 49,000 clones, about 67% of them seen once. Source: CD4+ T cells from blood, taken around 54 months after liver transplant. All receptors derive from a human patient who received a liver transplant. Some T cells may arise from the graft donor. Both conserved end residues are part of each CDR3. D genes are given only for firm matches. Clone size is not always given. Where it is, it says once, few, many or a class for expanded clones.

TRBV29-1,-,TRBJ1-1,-,TGCAGCGTCCTATTTGGGGGCGGGAACACTGAAGCTTTCTTT,CSVLFGGGNTEAFF
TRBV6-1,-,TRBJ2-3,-,TGTGCCAGCAGCCAACAACGGGGTACCACAGATACGCAGTATTTT,CASSQQRGTTDTQYF
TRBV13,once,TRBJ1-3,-,TGTGCCAGCAGCCGAGACAGGATCCACGGAAACACCATATATTTT,CASSRDRIHGNTIYF
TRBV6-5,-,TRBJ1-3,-,TGTGCCAGCAGCAGGACCGGGCTGGAGACCATATATTTT,CASSRTGLETIYF
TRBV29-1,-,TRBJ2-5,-,TGCAGCGTGGGGGTAGAGACCCAGTACTTC,CSVGVETQYF
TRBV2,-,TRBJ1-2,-,TGTGCCAGCAGTGATTTGGCCTCAAACTATGGCTACACCTTC,CASSDLASNYGYTF
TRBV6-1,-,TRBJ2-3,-,TGTGCCAGCAGTGAACTCAGGGGCGGTACAGATACGCAGTATTTT,CASSELRGGTDTQYF
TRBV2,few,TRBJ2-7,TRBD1,TGTGCCAGCAGTATCTTCACAGGGGGCGCGGGCTACGAGCAGTACTTC,CASSIFTGGAGYEQYF
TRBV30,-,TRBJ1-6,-,TGTGCCTGGAGTCAGGACTGGGGGCGAAATTCACCCCTCCACTTT,CAWSQDWGRNSPLHF
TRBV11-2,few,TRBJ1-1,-,TGTGCCAGCAGCTTATCCCGGGGGAACACTGAAGCTTTCTTT,CASSLSRGNTEAFF
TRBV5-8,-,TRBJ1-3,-,TGTGCCAGCAGCTTGATGTCGGCCGAAAACACCATATATTTT,CASSLMSAENTIYF
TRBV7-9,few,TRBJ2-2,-,TGTGCCAGCAGCTTAGGAGTTCACGGGGAGCTGTTTTTT,CASSLGVHGELFF
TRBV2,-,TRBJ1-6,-,TGTGCCAGCAGTACGACAGCGAATAATTCACCCCTCCACTTT,CASSTTANNSPLHF
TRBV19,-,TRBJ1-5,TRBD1,TGTGCCAGTAATACAGGGGGAAGGGATCAGCCCCAGCATTTT,CASNTGGRDQPQHF
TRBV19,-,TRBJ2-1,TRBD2,TGTGCCAGTAGCCGAATAGCGGGGGAGTACAATGAGCAGTTCTTC,CASSRIAGEYNEQFF
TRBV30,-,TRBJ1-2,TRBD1,TGTGCCTGGGGGACAGTCTATGGCTACACCTTC,CAWGTVYGYTF
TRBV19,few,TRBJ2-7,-,TGTGCCAGTAGTATAGGGGCGGGGGCCCTCTACGAGCAGTACTTC,CASSIGAGALYEQYF
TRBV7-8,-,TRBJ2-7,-,TGTGCCAGCAGCCAGGGGCGCGGGGCGGACCATTACGAGCAGTACTTC,CASSQGRGADHYEQYF
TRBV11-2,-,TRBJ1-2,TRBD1,TGTGCCAGCAGCCCCCGGACAGGGGACCCCCATGGCTACACCTTC,CASSPRTGDPHGYTF
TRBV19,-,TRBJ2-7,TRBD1,TGTGCCAGTAGTCTAAAGACAGGGAACTCCTACGAGCAGTACTTC,CASSLKTGNSYEQYF
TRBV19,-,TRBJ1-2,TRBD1,TGTGCCAGTAGTACAGGGGGCAACTATGGCTACACCTTC,CASSTGGNYGYTF
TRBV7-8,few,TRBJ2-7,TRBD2,TGTGCCAGCAGCCCCCCTTGGGTAGCGGGGGGGTACGAGCAGTACTTC,CASSPPWVAGGYEQYF
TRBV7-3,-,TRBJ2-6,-,TGTGCCAGCAGCTTACCGTTTGAGGGTAATTCTGGGGCCAACGTCCTGACTTTC,CASSLPFEGNSGANVLTF
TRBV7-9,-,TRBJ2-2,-,TGTGCCAGCAGCGTCGACAGCAACACCGGGGAGCTGTTTTTT,CASSVDSNTGELFF
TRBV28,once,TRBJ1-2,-,TGTGCCAGCAGTCTTATGGCAGGGGCAGGGAACTATGGCTACACCTTC,CASSLMAGAGNYGYTF
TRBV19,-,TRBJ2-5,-,TGTGCCAGTAGTATTCGTCAGGGGGAGACCCAGTACTTC,CASSIRQGETQYF
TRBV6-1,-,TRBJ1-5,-,TGTGCCAGCGGTCGCAACAGTCAGCCCCAGCATTTT,CASGRNSQPQHF
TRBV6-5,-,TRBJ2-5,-,TGTGCCAGCAGACCCATCGACAGGTACCAAGAGACCCAGTACTTC,CASRPIDRYQETQYF